One sample yielded the 20 T cell receptor beta chains listed below, sequenced in a study of blood T cell repertoires in COVID-19. The data were produced by immunoSEQ multiplex PCR, yet TCRdb's version contains in-frame clones alone and is incomplete. The sample has tens of thousands of clones; around 86% are singletons. Sequenced: peripheral blood. These receptors were taken from an older man with acute or convalescent COVID-19.

This chain uses TRBV15 with TRBJ2-2; TRBD2 aligns across 12 bases. J gave up 4 bases and V 5 bases, and 8 bases lay outside the gene matches. Germline CDR1 LNHNV, CDR2 YYDKDF (reference sequence). The CDR3 is 17 residues long. The CDR3: CATSLMLLAGGTGELFF. CDR3 coding DNA: TGTGCCACCAGCCTCATGTTACTAGCGGGAGGCACCGGGGAGCTGTTTTTT.

This chain links TRBV5-5 with TRBJ2-7, with D perhaps TRBD2 (5 bases). V was pared by 2 bases and J by 6 bases, with 9 bases between. CDR1 and CDR2 (germline): SGHKS, YYEKEE (reference sequence). This CDR3 is built from 12 residues. The CDR3 loop is CASSFSGIEQYF. The CDR3 DNA reads as TGTGCCAGCAGCTTTTCCGGGATCGAGCAGTACTTC.

This clone has only a few counts. This rearrangement joins TRBV28 to TRBJ1-2, with D perhaps matching TRBD1 (5 bases). Trimming shortened V by 10 bases and J by 7 bases, and 25 bases separated the two germline ends. Germline V gives CDR1 MDHEN, CDR2 SYDVKM. The CDR3 totals 15 residues. In nucleotides, the CDR3 is TGTGCCATCCACTTCCCCGGGACGGGACTACGTGGCTACACCTTC. Protein: CAIHFPGTGLRGYTF.

The chain's CDR3 is CASSPGFGGNTGELFF. The CDR3 bases are TGTGCCAGCAGCCCCGGGTTTGGGGGCAACACCGGGGAGCTGTTTTTT. This chain connects TRBV5-4 to TRBJ2-2; TRBD1 is a possible D gene (6 bases). CDR1 and CDR2 from the germline V gene are SGHNT and YYREEE (reference sequence). The CDR3 runs 16 residues. V gave up 4 bases and J gave up 2 bases, with 15 bases separating them.

The rearrangement joins TRBV7-9 to TRBJ2-1; 10 positions match TRBD2. CDR1 and CDR2 (germline): SEHNR, FQNEAQ (reference sequence). J lost 7 bases, V lost 3 bases, and 3 bases had no gene match. The CDR3 runs to 14 residues. The CDR3 reads CASSFSTSGNEQFF. The CDR3 DNA sequence: TGTGCCAGCAGCTTCTCGACTAGCGGGAATGAGCAGTTCTTC.

The chain links TRBV28 to TRBJ1-2; TRBD1 agrees at 9 bases. V shed 5 bases and J 2 bases; nucleotides not matched to a gene: 3. The CDR3 length is 14 residues. From germline, CDR1 is MDHEN and CDR2 SYDVKM. The CDR3 loop is CASSLGQGNYGYTF. CDR3 nucleotides: TGTGCCAGCAGTCTCGGACAGGGGAACTATGGCTACACCTTC.

The chain uses TRBV5-4 and TRBJ1-1, with D unresolved. This CDR3 has 15 residues. V lost 0 bases, J lost 0 bases, and 9 bases lay in between. CDR1 is SGHNT, CDR2 YYREEE, per germline (reference sequence). Here the CDR3 reads CASSLERNVNTEAFF. For the CDR3, the DNA is TGTGCCAGCAGCTTGGAGCGGAATGTGAACACTGAAGCTTTCTTT.

The sample holds one count of this clone. V and J are TRBV28 and TRBJ2-1, with D perhaps matching TRBD1 (8 bases). This CDR3 has 14 residues. Trimming left V 6 bases short and J 9 bases short, with 18 bases between. Germline assignment: CDR1 MDHEN and CDR2 SYDVKM. The CDR3 coding sequence is TGTGCCAGCAGAAGGTCACAGGGGGGGACTGAGCAGTTCTTC. Translated: CASRRSQGGTEQFF.

V gene TRBV5-4 combines with J gene TRBJ2-1; 9 bases agree with TRBD2. V was pared by 2 bases and J by 4 bases, with 4 bases of the junction left unmatched. The CDR3 consists of 15 residues. Germline V CDR1 and CDR2: SGHNT, YYREEE (reference sequence). DNA of the CDR3: TGTGCCAGCAGCTTTGGACTAGCGTCATACAATGAGCAGTTCTTC. Residues: CASSFGLASYNEQFF.

The genes are TRBV2 and TRBJ1-6, with 8 nucleotides matching TRBD1. CDR3 length: 17 amino acids. The junction had 18 bases not matched to a gene; V was cut back by 6 bases and J by 11 bases. Germline CDR1 and CDR2: SNHLY and FYNNEI. This chain's CDR3 is CASRQHAVDRGVTPLHF. Here the CDR3 DNA reads TGTGCCAGCAGACAACACGCGGTTGACAGGGGTGTGACACCCCTCCACTTT.

The chain couples TRBV28 to TRBJ1-1; TRBD1 matches at 10 bases. The germline V gene encodes CDR1 MDHEN and CDR2 SYDVKM. The CDR3 has 15 amino acids. V lost 5 bases, J lost 6 bases, and 9 bases stayed unmatched. CDR3 sequence reads: CASSTPGQGIAEAFF. CDR3 bases: TGTGCCAGCAGTACTCCGGGACAGGGGATAGCTGAAGCTTTCTTT.

This clone was recorded only once. The chain combines TRBV11-1 with TRBJ1-1; no reliable D call. The CDR3 runs 11 residues. Germline CDR1 reads SGHAT; CDR2 reads FQDESV (reference sequence). Trimming stripped 5 bases from V and 2 bases from J, with 3 bases between. CDR3 nucleotides: TGTGCCAGCAGCCGTAACACTGAAGCTTTCTTT. It codes for CASSRNTEAFF.

The chain carries TRBV28 and TRBJ2-1; 14 bases map to TRBD2. Germline assignment: CDR1 MDHEN and CDR2 SYDVKM. The junction had 9 bases not matched to a gene; V was cut back by 5 bases and J by 0 bases. CDR3 length equals 19 residues. CDR3 loop: CASSPAGLAGDGSYNEQFF. As DNA, the CDR3 is TGTGCCAGCAGTCCTGCGGGACTAGCGGGAGATGGCTCCTACAATGAGCAGTTCTTC.

The chain carries TRBV5-1 and TRBJ2-1; 9 bases match TRBD1. CDR1 and CDR2 (germline): SGHRS, YFSETQ. The CDR3 length is 17 residues. After removal of 3 bases from V and 0 bases from J, the junction contained 7 bases not matched to a gene. The CDR3 protein is CASSYGRTGDSYNEQFF. CDR3 bases: TGCGCCAGCAGCTATGGCCGGACAGGGGACTCCTACAATGAGCAGTTCTTC. Variable domain in full (rest from reference TRBV5-1 and TRBJ2-1): KAGVTQTPRYLIKTRGQQVTLSCSPISGHRSVSWYQQTPGQGLQFLFEYFSETQRNKGNFPGRFSGRQFSNSRSEMNVSTLELGDSALYLCASSYGRTGDSYNEQFFGPGTRLTVL.

This chain joins TRBV2 and TRBJ2-5, with TRBD1 matching 9 bases. V was clipped by 6 bases and J by 7 bases; unmatched bases: 6. CDR3 size: 13 residues. Germline CDR1 is SNHLY and CDR2 is FYNNEI. Here the CDR3 DNA reads TGTGCCAGCAGAATCCGACAGGGGGGGACCCAGTACTTC. Amino acids: CASRIRQGGTQYF.

The rearrangement joins TRBV6-4 to TRBJ2-3; 8 nucleotides align to TRBD2. Germline V CDR1 and CDR2: MRHNA, SNTAGT. V shed 4 bases, J shed 3 bases, and the junction held 3 bases outside the gene matches. The CDR3 contains 14 residues. The chain's CDR3 is CASSVLADTDTQYF. The CDR3 nucleotides read TGTGCCAGCAGTGTACTAGCGGATACAGATACGCAGTATTTT.

This chain links TRBV5-1 with TRBJ1-1, with D maybe TRBD1 (5 bases). The CDR3 covers 13 residues. Germline V gene lookup returns CDR1 SGHRS and CDR2 YFSETQ. V lost 4 bases and J lost 4, with 11 bases in between. The CDR3 coding sequence is TGCGCCAGCAGCCTCCCAGACAGCACTGAAGCTTTCTTT. This encodes CASSLPDSTEAFF. Full variable domain (remainder filled in from reference TRBV5-1 and TRBJ1-1): KAGVTQTPRYLIKTRGQQVTLSCSPISGHRSVSWYQQTPGQGLQFLFEYFSETQRNKGNFPGRFSGRQFSNSRSEMNVSTLELGDSALYLCASSLPDSTEAFFGQGTRLTVV.

This chain uses TRBV28 with TRBJ1-2; D gene ambiguous. Trimming took 2 bases from V and 5 from J, leaving 12 bases between them. CDR1 and CDR2 from the germline V gene are MDHEN and SYDVKM. The CDR3 is 14 residues long. CDR3 in amino acids: CASSLNPEFYGYTF. As DNA, the CDR3 is TGTGCCAGCAGTTTAAACCCTGAGTTTTATGGCTACACCTTC.

This rearrangement joins TRBV14 to TRBJ1-3; the D is unclear. CDR3 size: 13 residues. V was pared by 3 bases and J by 4 bases, with 7 bases between. Germline assignment: CDR1 SGHDN and CDR2 FVKESK. CDR3 bases: TGTGCCAGCAGCCAGCATCTAGGAAACACCATATATTTT. This sequence encodes CASSQHLGNTIYF.

This chain joins TRBV3-1 (or the pseudogene TRBV3-2) and TRBJ1-1, with no clear D. Germline V gene data show CDR1 as LGHDT and CDR2 as YNNKEL (reference sequence). V lost 4 bases to trimming and J lost 7 bases, with 7 bases between them. The length of the CDR3 is 11 residues. CDR3 sequence reads: CASSPSGEAFF. The CDR3 bases are TGTGCCAGCAGCCCATCCGGTGAAGCTTTCTTT.